This T cell receptor (beta chain) was sequenced during a study of cytomegalovirus exposure and HLA in healthy donors. Study outcomes and limitations: Associated with cytomegalovirus, according to the listing, were around 160 TCR beta chains. Subsequent analysis revealed that first-cohort TCR clusters tended to co-occur in the 130 or so validation repertoires. High specificity and sensitivity for cytomegalovirus status were reported for the classifier.

The assay was immunoSEQ multiplex PCR, and TCRdb's table has in-frame clones only and misses some. The sample has approximately 80,000 clones, 93% seen once. Notes on this clone: Its antigen is as yet unknown.

The CDR3 sequence is 16 residues long. The V gene's germline CDR1 is SGDLS and CDR2 YYNGEE. Trimming cost V 0 bases and J 4 bases; bases outside gene matches: 4. The chain joins TRBV9 to TRBJ2-2, with 9 bases lining up with TRBD2. This sequence originates from a woman aged 30 to 39 in good health and CMV-seronegative. Sequenced material: PBMCs. The CDR3 spells CASSVGPAGGTGELFF. The CDR3, as DNA: TGTGCCAGCAGCGTAGGACCAGCGGGAGGCACCGGGGAGCTGTTTTTT.